The present T cell receptor beta chain was sequenced within a study of post-analysis software for immune sequencing data. About the research overall: As for disease course, relapsing-remitting, secondary progressive and progressive-relapsing multiple sclerosis were all included. Overall study findings and caveats: Clustering by F measure revealed strong co-clustering among samples prepared together in one batch. Elevated frequency relative to controls characterized roughly five TRBV segments in patients, TRBV5-6, TRBV5-1 and TRBV20-1 among them.

Unique molecular identifiers were carried by the TCR beta cDNA libraries. TCRdb fed the PCR reads into MiXCR, producing one record per CDR3 protein. Of around 700,000 distinct CDR3 sequences in the sample, approximately 59% were seen once. Germline values: CDR1 SGHRS, CDR2 YFSETQ. This CDR3 region has 12 residues. This clonotype was detected ten times or more. Its cognate antigen is unknown. At one of its ends the junction is not consistent with the germline gene, which may arise from a read error. The gene calls are TRBV5-1 and TRBJ1-2, with D maybe TRBD1 (5 bases). The clonotype comes from a girl aged 2 to 9 with multiple sclerosis. Sequenced input: blood. The CDR3 region is CASSLEGDGYTF. The CDR3 DNA sequence: TGTGCCAGCAGTTTGGAAGGGGATGGCTACACCTTC.